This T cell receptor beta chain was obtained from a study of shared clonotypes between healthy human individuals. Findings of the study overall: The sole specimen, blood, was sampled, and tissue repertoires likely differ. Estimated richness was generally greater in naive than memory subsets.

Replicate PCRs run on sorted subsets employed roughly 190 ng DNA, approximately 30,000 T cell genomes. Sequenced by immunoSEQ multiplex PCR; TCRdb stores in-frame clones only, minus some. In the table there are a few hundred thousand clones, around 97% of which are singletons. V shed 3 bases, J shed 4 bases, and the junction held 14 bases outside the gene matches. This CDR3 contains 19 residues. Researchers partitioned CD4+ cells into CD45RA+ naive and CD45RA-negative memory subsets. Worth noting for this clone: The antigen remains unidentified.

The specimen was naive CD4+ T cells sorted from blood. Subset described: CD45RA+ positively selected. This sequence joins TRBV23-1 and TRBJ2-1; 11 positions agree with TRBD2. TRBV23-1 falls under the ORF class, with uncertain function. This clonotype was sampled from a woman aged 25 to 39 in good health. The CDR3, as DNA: TGCGCCAGCAGTCACCCGGGACTAGCGGTTAATGGGTGTTACAATGAGCAGTTCTTC. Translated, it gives CASSHPGLAVNGCYNEQFF.